This entry features one T cell receptor beta chain sequence. The individuals who served as donors were healthy Caucasians living in Russia, aged about 6 to 95. Each sample had at least 6 million PBMCs isolated. The data originate from a study of blood T cells in healthy people across ages. The CDR3 length is 16 residues. Between the trimmed V and J ends, which lost 6 bases and 0 bases, there was a span of 14 bases. Germline CDR1 is MNHEY and CDR2 is SVGEGT. A second PCR of roughly 7 to 11 cycles used a sample-barcoded 5' primer and a J-beta primer mix. Every cDNA molecule bore a tag from a template-switch adaptor containing 12 random nucleotides. TCRdb re-analysed the 5' RACE reads in MiXCR, keeping a single row per CDR3 protein. The sample yields 1.5 million to 2 million distinct CDR3 sequences, 40% to 55% seen once.

The source material was blood. The chain uses TRBV6-2 or TRBV6-3 and TRBJ1-4; possible D gene TRBD1, 6 bases. This sequence originates from a woman between 40 and 55 years old in good health. CDR3 bases: TGTGCCAGCAGATCCTACAGGGTTGCAACTAATGAAAAACTGTTTTTT. Protein product: CASRSYRVATNEKLFF.